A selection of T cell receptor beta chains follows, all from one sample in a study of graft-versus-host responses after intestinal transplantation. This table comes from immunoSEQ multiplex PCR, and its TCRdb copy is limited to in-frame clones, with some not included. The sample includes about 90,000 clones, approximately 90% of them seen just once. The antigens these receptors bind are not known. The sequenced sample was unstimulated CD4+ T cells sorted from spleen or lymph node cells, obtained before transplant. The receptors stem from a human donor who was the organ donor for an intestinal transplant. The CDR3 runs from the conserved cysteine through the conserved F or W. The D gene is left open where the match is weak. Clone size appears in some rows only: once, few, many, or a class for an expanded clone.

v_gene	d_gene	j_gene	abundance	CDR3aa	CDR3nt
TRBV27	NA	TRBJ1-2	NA	CASSFKQGGTNYGYTF	TGTGCCAGCAGTTTTAAGCAAGGGGGAACCAACTATGGCTACACCTTC
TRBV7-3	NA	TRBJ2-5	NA	CASSLTGGSQETQYF	TGTGCCAGCAGCTTAACTGGCGGAAGCCAAGAGACCCAGTACTTC
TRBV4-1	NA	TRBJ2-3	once	CASSQVEAQRMSDTQYF	TGCGCCAGCAGCCAAGTAGAGGCACAGCGGATGTCAGATACGCAGTATTTT
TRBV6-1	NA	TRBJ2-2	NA	CASIRTANTGELFF	TGTGCCAGCATCCGGACAGCGAACACCGGGGAGCTGTTTTTT
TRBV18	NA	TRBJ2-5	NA	CASSPTAKETQYF	TGTGCCAGCTCACCGACAGCGAAAGAGACCCAGTACTTC
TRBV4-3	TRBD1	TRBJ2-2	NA	CASSHEFNRGPTGELFF	TGCGCCAGCAGCCACGAGTTCAACAGGGGGCCCACCGGGGAGCTGTTTTTT
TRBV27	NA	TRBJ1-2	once	CASSLDSLKYNYGYTF	TGTGCCAGCAGTTTGGACAGCTTAAAATATAACTATGGCTACACCTTC
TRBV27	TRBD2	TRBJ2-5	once	CASSLLAGGPETQYF	TGTGCCAGCAGCCTCCTAGCGGGGGGGCCGGAGACCCAGTACTTC
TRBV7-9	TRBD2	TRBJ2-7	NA	CASSFTSGSYEQYF	TGTGCCAGCAGCTTTACTAGCGGGAGCTACGAGCAGTACTTC
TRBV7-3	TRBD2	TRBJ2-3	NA	CASSLRIGRAGADTQYF	TGTGCCAGCAGCTTAAGGATCGGGAGGGCTGGTGCGGATACGCAGTATTTT
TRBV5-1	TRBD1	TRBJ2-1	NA	CASSLSARGTDEQFF	TGCGCCAGCAGCTTGTCGGCCAGGGGGACCGATGAGCAGTTCTTC
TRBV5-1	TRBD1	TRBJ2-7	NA	CASSLGRTGASYEQYF	TGCGCCAGCAGCTTGGGACGGACAGGGGCCTCCTACGAGCAGTACTTC
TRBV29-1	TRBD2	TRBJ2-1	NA	CSVSSGTSGIGQFF	TGCAGCGTCAGCTCGGGGACTAGCGGGATAGGGCAGTTCTTC
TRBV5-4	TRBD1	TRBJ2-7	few	CASSLRTGGGEQYF	TGTGCCAGCAGCCTAAGGACAGGGGGCGGCGAGCAGTACTTC
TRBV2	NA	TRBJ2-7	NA	CASTASSYEQYF	TGTGCCAGCACGGCTAGCTCCTACGAGCAGTACTTC
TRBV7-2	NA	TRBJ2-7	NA	CASSLASTAGRGQYF	TGTGCCAGCAGCTTAGCCTCGACCGCCGGGCGGGGGCAGTACTTC
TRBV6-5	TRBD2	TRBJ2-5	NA	CASSPHSGEETQYF	TGTGCCAGCAGCCCGCATAGCGGGGAAGAGACCCAGTACTTC
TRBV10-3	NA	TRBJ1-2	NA	CAISRGYGYTF	TGTGCCATCAGTAGAGGGTATGGCTACACCTTC
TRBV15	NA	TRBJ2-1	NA	CATSRDISLEQFF	TGTGCCACCAGCAGAGATATCTCCTTGGAGCAGTTCTTC
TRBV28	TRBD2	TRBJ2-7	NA	CASSLSSAGGPLEQYF	TGTGCCAGCAGTTTATCATCAGCGGGAGGGCCCCTCGAGCAGTACTTC
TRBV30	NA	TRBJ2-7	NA	CAWSSPGHLTSYEQYF	TGTGCCTGGAGTTCACCGGGACACTTAACCTCCTACGAGCAGTACTTC
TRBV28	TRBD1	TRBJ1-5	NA	CASSSGTGYWGYQPQHF	TGTGCCAGCAGTTCCGGGACAGGATATTGGGGATATCAGCCCCAGCATTTT
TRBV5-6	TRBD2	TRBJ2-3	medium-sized	CASSGSTSGTVGADTQYF	TGTGCCAGCAGCGGGTCGACTAGCGGGACGGTTGGGGCAGATACGCAGTATTTT
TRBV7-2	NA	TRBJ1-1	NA	CASSPTGESNTEAFF	TGTGCCAGCAGCCCGACGGGGGAATCGAACACTGAAGCTTTCTTT
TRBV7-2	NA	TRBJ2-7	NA	CASSLAPIGMVHEQYF	TGTGCCAGCAGCTTAGCGCCGATCGGGATGGTCCACGAGCAGTACTTC
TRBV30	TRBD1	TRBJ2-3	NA	CAWSVTAGGLDTQYF	TGTGCCTGGAGTGTAACGGCAGGGGGCTTAGATACGCAGTATTTT
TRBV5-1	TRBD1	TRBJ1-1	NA	CASRPRTGGFLNTEAFF	TGCGCCAGCAGACCGCGGACAGGAGGTTTTTTGAACACTGAAGCTTTCTTT
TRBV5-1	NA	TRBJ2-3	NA	CASRPPGDDTQYF	TGCGCCAGCAGACCTCCGGGGGACGATACGCAGTATTTT
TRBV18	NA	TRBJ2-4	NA	CASSRQGRDIQYF	TGTGCCAGCTCACGGCAGGGTCGGGACATTCAGTACTTC
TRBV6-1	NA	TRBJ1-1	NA	CASNLIMNTEAFF	TGTGCCAGCAATCTAATCATGAACACTGAAGCTTTCTTT
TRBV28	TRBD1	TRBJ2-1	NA	CASAGTGFTWGHEQFF	TGTGCCAGCGCCGGGACAGGGTTTACATGGGGCCATGAGCAGTTCTTC
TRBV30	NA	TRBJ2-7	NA	CAWSVLDPRDSYSYEQYF	TGTGCCTGGAGTGTACTTGACCCCCGGGACTCCTACTCCTACGAGCAGTACTTC
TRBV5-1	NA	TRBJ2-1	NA	CASSLVEGGTWSSYNEQFF	TGCGCCAGCAGCTTGGTAGAGGGCGGAACTTGGAGCTCCTACAATGAGCAGTTCTTC
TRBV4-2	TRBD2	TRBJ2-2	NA	CASSRGLAGAVELFF	TGTGCCAGCAGCAGAGGACTAGCGGGAGCGGTGGAGCTGTTTTTT
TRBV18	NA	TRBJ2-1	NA	CASSPSLSSYNEQFF	TGTGCCAGCTCACCCTCCTTGAGCTCCTACAATGAGCAGTTCTTC